These 28 T cell receptor beta chains originate from one sample sequenced in a study of cytomegalovirus exposure and HLA in healthy donors. PCR was performed using 60 Vbeta and 13 Jbeta primers. TCRdb keeps only in-frame clones here, not all; method: immunoSEQ multiplex PCR. There are some 110,000 clones in the sample; approximately 86% occur only once, and 6.1% lies in the top ten. The sample comprised PBMCs. The receptors were gathered from a man in his late teens or twenties in good health and CMV-seronegative.

The chain links TRBV9 to TRBJ2-2; 13 positions agree with TRBD2. V was pared by 4 bases and J by 5 bases, with 5 bases of the junction left unmatched. This CDR3 comprises 16 residues. Germline CDR1 reads SGDLS; CDR2 reads YYNGEE. CDR3 sequence: CASSIGLAGVTGELFF. CDR3 DNA: TGTGCCAGCAGCATAGGACTAGCGGGAGTTACCGGGGAGCTGTTTTTT. Full variable domain (remainder filled in from reference TRBV9 and TRBJ2-2): DSGVTQTPKHLITATGQRVTLRCSPRSGDLSVYWYQQSLDQGLQFLIQYYNGEERAKGNILERFSAQQFPDLHSELNLSSLELGDSALYFCASSIGLAGVTGELFFGEGSRLTVL.

The chain uses TRBV7-9 and TRBJ1-1; 7 nucleotides match TRBD1. The CDR3 is made up of 16 amino acids. Germline CDR1 SEHNR, CDR2 FQNEAQ (reference sequence). V was clipped by 1 base and J by 0 bases; unmatched bases: 5. CDR3 loop: CASSLGGTAMNTEAFF. The CDR3 coding sequence is TGTGCCAGCAGCTTAGGAGGGACAGCCATGAACACTGAAGCTTTCTTT.

This clone has just one count. A far larger clone is off by one base, so a read error is likely. Other nucleotide sequences from this sample produce the same CDR3. This chain links TRBV5-4 with TRBJ2-7; 10 bases map to TRBD1. Losses at the gene ends were 5 bases for V and 2 bases for J; bases not matched to a gene: 16. The germline gives CDR1 SGHNT, CDR2 YYREEE (reference sequence). The CDR3 runs 18 residues. The CDR3 DNA sequence: TGTGCCAGCAGTCGGACTTTGACAGGGGGCGAACGAACCTACGAGCAGTACTTC. Its protein product is CASSRTLTGGERTYEQYF.

This chain links TRBV5-1 with TRBJ2-7; no definite D call. Germline CDR1 SGHRS, CDR2 YFSETQ. The CDR3 length is 13 residues. V lost 5 bases, J lost 0 bases, and 9 bases lay in between. CDR3 DNA: TGCGCCAGCAGGGGCCCCCTCTCCTACGAGCAGTACTTC. This gives the protein CASRGPLSYEQYF. The full variable domain, rest sourced from reference TRBV5-1 and TRBJ2-7, is KAGVTQTPRYLIKTRGQQVTLSCSPISGHRSVSWYQQTPGQGLQFLFEYFSETQRNKGNFPGRFSGRQFSNSRSEMNVSTLELGDSALYLCASRGPLSYEQYFGPGTRLTVT.

This chain uses TRBV29-1 with TRBJ2-1; D is uncertain. CDR1 and CDR2 from the germline V gene are SQVTM and ANQGSEA. There are 12 residues in the CDR3. Trimming removed 2 bases from V and 4 bases from J, with 6 bases in between. The CDR3 spells CSVEPRYNEQFF. The CDR3 nucleotides read TGCAGCGTTGAACCGCGTTACAATGAGCAGTTCTTC.

The CDR3 DNA is TGTGCCAGCAGCTTGCCCACATTCTACGAGCAGTACTTC. Encoded protein: CASSLPTFYEQYF. The genes are TRBV11-2 and TRBJ2-7; D is unresolved. This CDR3 comprises 13 residues. V lost 3 bases and J lost 3, with 9 bases in between. The germline V gene has CDR1 SGHAT and CDR2 FQNNGV.

This chain joins TRBV19 and TRBJ1-2; D might be TRBD1 (5 bases). The CDR3 spans 13 residues. Germline CDR1 is LNHDA and CDR2 is SQIVND (reference sequence). Between the trimmed V and J ends, which lost 7 bases and 1 base, there was a span of 10 bases. For the CDR3, the DNA is TGTGCCAGTACCAGCAGGGTTAACTATGGCTACACCTTC. Residues: CASTSRVNYGYTF.

The chain has TRBV5-1 and TRBJ2-3; TRBD2 is a possible D gene (6 bases). Trimming took 6 bases from V and 1 from J, leaving 15 bases between them. The CDR3 runs to 15 residues. The germline V gene has CDR1 SGHRS and CDR2 YFSETQ. CDR3 nucleotides: TGCGCCAGCACGGAGATAGGAGGGGGCACAGATACGCAGTATTTT. Residues: CASTEIGGGTDTQYF. The full variable domain, with the rest looked up from reference TRBV5-1 and TRBJ2-3, is KAGVTQTPRYLIKTRGQQVTLSCSPISGHRSVSWYQQTPGQGLQFLFEYFSETQRNKGNFPGRFSGRQFSNSRSEMNVSTLELGDSALYLCASTEIGGGTDTQYFGPGTRLTVL.

The chain uses TRBV27 and TRBJ2-3; D might be TRBD2 (5 bases). CDR3 size: 11 residues. Germline V gene sequence: CDR1 MNHEY, CDR2 SMNVEV (reference sequence). Trimming shortened V by 5 bases and J by 6 bases, and 6 bases separated the two germline ends. CDR3 in DNA: TGTGCCAGCAGTCCGGGGGATACGCAGTATTTT. Its translation: CASSPGDTQYF.

The rearrangement joins TRBV4-1 to TRBJ1-2; 9 bases map to TRBD1. Germline V gene data show CDR1 as MGHRA and CDR2 as YSYEKL. CDR3 length: 14 residues. Trimming removed 4 bases from V and 8 bases from J; junction bases left unmatched: 8. CDR3 residues: CASSPGQGLLGYTF. DNA for the CDR3: TGCGCCAGCAGCCCTGGACAGGGGCTTCTCGGCTACACCTTC.

This clone was observed many times. The genes are TRBV4-3 and TRBJ2-7; 14 nucleotides align to TRBD2. CDR3 size: 15 residues. V shed 5 bases, J shed 7 bases, and the junction held 7 bases outside the gene matches. Germline V gene lookup returns CDR1 LGHNA and CDR2 YSLEER. CDR3 DNA: TGCGCCAGCAGCGTTGGGACTAGCGGGAGTGGGGAGCAGTACTTC. This translates into CASSVGTSGSGEQYF.

This chain connects TRBV28 to TRBJ2-7, with 9 bases lining up with TRBD1. This CDR3 has 13 residues. The ends lost 5 bases at V and 7 bases at J; junction bases unmatched: 6. CDR1 and CDR2 from the germline V gene are MDHEN and SYDVKM. CDR3 in DNA: TGTGCCAGCAGTCCGACAGGGGGATGGGAGCAGTACTTC. Translation gives CASSPTGGWEQYF.

This chain uses TRBV27 with TRBJ1-5, with a possible D match to TRBD1 (6 bases). The CDR3 totals 15 residues. Trimming shortened V by 8 bases and J by 1 base, and 15 bases separated the two germline ends. The germline V gene encodes CDR1 MNHEY and CDR2 SMNVEV (reference sequence). CDR3 region: CASGEGGRSNQPQHF. The DNA for the CDR3 is TGTGCCAGCGGGGAAGGGGGTCGGAGCAATCAGCCCCAGCATTTT.

V and J are TRBV19 and TRBJ2-2, with a weak D call TRBD1 (5 bases). Germline assignment: CDR1 LNHDA and CDR2 SQIVND (reference sequence). Trimming pared 7 bases from V and 5 bases from J, leaving 14 bases between. This CDR3 region has 14 residues. The CDR3 bases are TGTGCCAGTAACCCCGACAGCTCAACCGGGGAGCTGTTTTTT. This encodes CASNPDSSTGELFF.

This clone occurred once. V usage is TRBV14 and J usage is TRBJ2-1; the match to TRBD2 covers 9 bases. Germline V lookup: CDR1 SGHDN, CDR2 FVKESK. There are 14 residues in the CDR3. The junction had 2 bases not matched to a gene; V was cut back by 1 base and J by 7 bases. The CDR3 region is CASSQGSGGNEQFF. The CDR3 coding sequence is TGTGCCAGCAGCCAAGGTAGCGGGGGAAATGAGCAGTTCTTC.

V usage is TRBV7-6 and J usage is TRBJ1-4, with D uncertain. The CDR3 is made up of 16 amino acids. CDR1 and CDR2 from the germline V gene are SGHVS and FNYEAQ. Trimming shortened V by 1 base and J by 1 base, and 10 bases separated the two germline ends. The CDR3 protein is CASSLGGSGTNEKLFF. The DNA for the CDR3 is TGTGCCAGCAGCTTAGGAGGGAGTGGAACTAATGAAAAACTGTTTTTT.

This rearrangement joins TRBV6-5 to TRBJ2-3, with 12 bases lining up with TRBD2. J was trimmed by 7 bases and V by 6 bases; bases with no gene match: 8. From germline, CDR1 is MNHEY and CDR2 SVGAGI. The CDR3 spans 15 residues. CDR3 nucleotides: TGTGCCAGCAGCCTACTAGCGGGAGGAATAAATACGCAGTATTTT. This sequence encodes CASSLLAGGINTQYF.

This clone occurred once. The chain is built from TRBV5-5 and TRBJ2-1; the D gene is possibly TRBD2 (6 bases). Germline values: CDR1 SGHKS, CDR2 YYEKEE (reference sequence). Trimming took 4 bases from V and 1 from J, leaving 12 bases between them. CDR3 size: 15 residues. CDR3 sequence (DNA): TGTGCCAGCAGCCTAGGGACTGATTCCTACAATGAGCAGTTCTTC. Amino acid sequence: CASSLGTDSYNEQFF.

This clone has just a few counts. This chain connects TRBV6-1 to TRBJ1-1, with 10 positions matching TRBD1. After removal of 3 bases from V and 0 bases from J, the junction contained 1 base not matched to a gene. Germline CDR1 is MNHNS and CDR2 is SASEGT. The CDR3 is made up of 15 amino acids. Written as DNA, the CDR3 is TGTGCCAGCAGTGAGGGACAGGGGCTGAACACTGAAGCTTTCTTT. As protein: CASSEGQGLNTEAFF.

The V gene is TRBV5-4, the J gene TRBJ2-4; the match to TRBD1 covers 9 bases. The CDR3 length is 17 residues. In germline, CDR1 is SGHNT, CDR2 YYREEE (reference sequence). The V segment lost 4 bases and the J segment 2 bases; nucleotides outside the gene matches: 10. CDR3 sequence reads: CASSGTGTGPTKNIQYF. Written as DNA, the CDR3 is TGTGCCAGCAGCGGAACCGGGACAGGGCCAACCAAAAACATTCAGTACTTC.

This clone has a handful of counts. The V gene is TRBV4-3, the J gene TRBJ1-1; no clear D. This CDR3 contains 15 residues. Germline V gene data show CDR1 as LGHNA and CDR2 as YSLEER. Trimming left V 1 base short and J 4 bases short, with 13 bases between. The CDR3 DNA reads as TGCGCCAGCAGCCAAGCTCGAGCGAGCGGCACTGAAGCTTTCTTT. The encoded protein is CASSQARASGTEAFF.

The chain couples TRBV28 to TRBJ2-6; perhaps TRBD1 as D (6 bases). V dropped 6 bases and J dropped 0 bases, with 15 bases sitting between them. CDR3 length: 17 amino acids. CDR1 is MDHEN and CDR2 is SYDVKM in the germline V gene. The CDR3 reads CASSLDRTVSGANVLTF. The CDR3 nucleotides read TGTGCCAGCAGCCTAGACCGGACAGTCTCTGGGGCCAACGTCCTGACTTTC.

In DNA form, the CDR3 reads TGCAGCGTTGATGCGGTTAGCTCCTACAATGAGCAGTTCTTC. Translation gives CSVDAVSSYNEQFF. V and J are TRBV29-1 and TRBJ2-1; D not resolved. CDR1 and CDR2 (germline): SQVTM, ANQGSEA. Trimming removed 3 bases from V and 0 bases from J, with 9 bases in between. The CDR3 runs 14 residues.

This chain uses TRBV30 with TRBJ2-3, with a tentative D call TRBD2 (6 bases). The CDR3 runs 13 residues. The ends were cut back, 1 base at V and 1 base at J, with 6 bases in the middle. Germline V CDR1 and CDR2: GTSNPN, SVGIG (reference sequence). CDR3 DNA: TGTGCCTGGAGTGCGGGGGGCACAGATACGCAGTATTTT. Translating it yields CAWSAGGTDTQYF.

V and J are TRBV11-2 and TRBJ1-5; 8 bases match TRBD1. Germline V gene lookup returns CDR1 SGHAT and CDR2 FQNNGV. Losses at the gene ends were 5 bases for V and 6 bases for J; bases not matched to a gene: 9. This CDR3 has 15 amino acids. The CDR3 region is CASSEGSGGGQPQHF. CDR3 DNA: TGTGCCAGCAGCGAGGGCTCAGGGGGCGGTCAGCCCCAGCATTTT.

The gene calls are TRBV30 and TRBJ1-3; D unclear. The CDR3 consists of 16 residues. CDR1 and CDR2 (germline): GTSNPN, SVGIG (reference sequence). Trimming stripped 1 base from V and 0 bases from J, with 13 bases between. The CDR3 is CAWSALAASSGNTIYF. In DNA, the CDR3 is TGTGCCTGGAGTGCTCTGGCCGCTAGCTCTGGAAACACCATATATTTT.

In this sample, this clone turned up a few times. The chain employs TRBV6-6 and TRBJ2-7; D perhaps matches TRBD2 (6 bases). V was cut by 10 bases and J by 7 bases, with 20 bases left in between. The CDR3 consists of 13 residues. Looked up from germline, CDR1 is MNHNY and CDR2 is SVGAGI (reference sequence). CDR3 coding DNA: TGTGCCATTTCCGGGACTGTTGCCCGAGAGCAGTACTTC. Protein product: CAISGTVAREQYF.

The chain couples TRBV19 to TRBJ2-2; 12 nucleotides match TRBD2. The trim removed 3 bases at V and 5 bases at J, leaving 4 bases unmatched. Looked up from germline, CDR1 is LNHDA and CDR2 is SQIVND (reference sequence). This CDR3 region has 16 residues. The CDR3, as DNA: TGTGCCAGTAGTATTCCCGGACTAGCGGGAACCGGGGAGCTGTTTTTT. This translates into CASSIPGLAGTGELFF.